The next 2 T cell receptor beta chains were all read from a single sample in a study of T cells after yellow fever vaccination. One entry per CDR3 protein results from TCRdb running MiXCR on the 5' RACE reads. Of some 500,000 distinct CDR3 sequences detected, about 13% appear once; the ten largest clones hold roughly an eighth. Sequenced material: PBMCs, taken on the day of the yellow fever booster vaccination. The receptors here all came from a man under 40 who received the YFV17D yellow fever vaccine.

In this sample, this clonotype turned up many times. CDR3 loop: CASSLLSNTEAFF. CDR3 nucleotide sequence: TGCGCCAGCAGCTTGTTGTCCAACACTGAAGCTTTCTTT. The chain links TRBV5-1 to TRBJ1-1; D gene unclear. Trimming removed 1 base at V and 2 bases at J, with 6 bases between. This CDR3 region has 13 residues. CDR1 and CDR2 from the germline V gene are SGHRS and YFSETQ.

This clonotype occurred many times. The chain recombines TRBV20-1 with TRBJ2-1, with a weak D call TRBD1 (5 bases). The V end lost 6 bases, the J end lost 5 bases, and 14 bases lay between the germline ends. The CDR3 consists of 13 residues. CDR1 DFQATT and CDR2 SNEGSKA come from the germline V gene (reference sequence). DNA of the CDR3: TGCAGTGCCCCCCACCTCAGGGACAATGAGCAGTTCTTC. This translates into CSAPHLRDNEQFF.